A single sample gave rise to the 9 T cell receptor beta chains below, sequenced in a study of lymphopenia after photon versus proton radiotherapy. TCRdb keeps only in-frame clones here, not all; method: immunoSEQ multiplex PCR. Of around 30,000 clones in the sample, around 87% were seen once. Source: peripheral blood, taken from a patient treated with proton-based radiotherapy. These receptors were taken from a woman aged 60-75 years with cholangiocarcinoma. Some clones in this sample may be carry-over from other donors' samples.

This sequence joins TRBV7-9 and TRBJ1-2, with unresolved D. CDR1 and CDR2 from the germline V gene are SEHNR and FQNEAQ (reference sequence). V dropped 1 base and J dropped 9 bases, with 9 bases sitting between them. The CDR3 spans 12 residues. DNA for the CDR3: TGTGCCAGCAGCTTAGGTAGCGGGAGCTACACCTTC. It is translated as CASSLGSGSYTF.

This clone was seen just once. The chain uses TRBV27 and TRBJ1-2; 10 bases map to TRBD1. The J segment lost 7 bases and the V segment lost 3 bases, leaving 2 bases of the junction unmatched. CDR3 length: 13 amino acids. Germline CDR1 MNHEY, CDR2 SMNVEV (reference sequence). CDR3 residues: CASSFDRGLGYTF. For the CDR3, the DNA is TGTGCCAGCAGTTTTGACAGGGGGCTTGGCTACACCTTC.

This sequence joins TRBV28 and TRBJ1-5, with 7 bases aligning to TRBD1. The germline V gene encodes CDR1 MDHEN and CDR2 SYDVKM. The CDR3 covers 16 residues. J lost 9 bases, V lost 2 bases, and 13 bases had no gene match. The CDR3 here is CASSLGPGTALGPQHF. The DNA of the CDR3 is TGTGCCAGCAGTTTAGGGCCAGGGACAGCTTTAGGGCCCCAGCATTTT.

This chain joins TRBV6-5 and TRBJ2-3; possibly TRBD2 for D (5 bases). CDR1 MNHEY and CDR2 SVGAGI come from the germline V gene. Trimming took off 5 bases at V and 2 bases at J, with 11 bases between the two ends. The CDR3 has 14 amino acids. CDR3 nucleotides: TGTGCCAGCAGTCCCCACCGGGACACAGATACGCAGTATTTT. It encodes CASSPHRDTDTQYF.

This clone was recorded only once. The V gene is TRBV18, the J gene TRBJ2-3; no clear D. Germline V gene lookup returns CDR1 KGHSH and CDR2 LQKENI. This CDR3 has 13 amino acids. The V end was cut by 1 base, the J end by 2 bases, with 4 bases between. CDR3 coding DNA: TGTGCCAGCTCACCACTATCCACAGATACGCAGTATTTT. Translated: CASSPLSTDTQYF.

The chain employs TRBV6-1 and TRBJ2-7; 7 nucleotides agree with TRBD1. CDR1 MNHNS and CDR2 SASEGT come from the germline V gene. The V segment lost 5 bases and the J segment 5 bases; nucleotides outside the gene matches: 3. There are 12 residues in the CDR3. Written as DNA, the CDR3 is TGTGCCAGCAGTAGAGACAGGGACGAGCAGTACTTC. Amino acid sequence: CASSRDRDEQYF.

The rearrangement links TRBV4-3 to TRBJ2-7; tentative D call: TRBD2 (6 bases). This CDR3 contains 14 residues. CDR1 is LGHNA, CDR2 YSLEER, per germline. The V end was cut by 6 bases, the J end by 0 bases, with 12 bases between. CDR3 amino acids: CASSHTGLSYEQYF. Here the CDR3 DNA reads TGCGCCAGCAGTCATACGGGACTCTCCTACGAGCAGTACTTC.

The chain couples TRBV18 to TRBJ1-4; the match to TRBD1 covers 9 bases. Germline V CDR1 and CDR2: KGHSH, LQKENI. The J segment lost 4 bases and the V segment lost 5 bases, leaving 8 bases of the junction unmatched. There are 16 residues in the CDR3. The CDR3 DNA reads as TGTGCCAGCTCAACCCTCCCGGGACAGGGTAATGAAAAACTGTTTTTT. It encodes CASSTLPGQGNEKLFF.

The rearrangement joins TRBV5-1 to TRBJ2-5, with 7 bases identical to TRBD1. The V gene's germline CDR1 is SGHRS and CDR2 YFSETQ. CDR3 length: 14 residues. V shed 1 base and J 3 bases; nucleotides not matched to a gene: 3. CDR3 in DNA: TGCGCCAGCAGCTTGTGGGGACAGAAAGAGACCCAGTACTTC. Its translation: CASSLWGQKETQYF.